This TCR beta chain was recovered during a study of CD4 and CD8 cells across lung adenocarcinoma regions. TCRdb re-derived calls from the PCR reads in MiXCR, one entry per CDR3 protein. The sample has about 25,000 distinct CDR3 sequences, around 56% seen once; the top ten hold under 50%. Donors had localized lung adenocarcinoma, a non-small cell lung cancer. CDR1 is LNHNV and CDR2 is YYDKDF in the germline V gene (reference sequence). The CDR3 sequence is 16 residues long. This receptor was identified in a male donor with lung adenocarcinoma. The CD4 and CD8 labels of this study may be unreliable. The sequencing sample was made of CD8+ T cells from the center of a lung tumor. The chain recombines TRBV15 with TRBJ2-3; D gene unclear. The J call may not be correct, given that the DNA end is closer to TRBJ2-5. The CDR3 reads CATSRDGQALGETQYF. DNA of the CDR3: TGTGCCACCAGCAGAGACGGGCAGGCTCTGGGGGAGACCCAGTACTTC.